What follows describes a single T cell receptor (beta chain). Original analysis: Using reference gene primer amplification, nucleated cell counts were estimated. Profiled with immunoSEQ multiplex PCR; TCRdb holds only in-frame clones, not every one. Clone size and the V and J calls come from that table; the DNA yielded D and trimming. The table shows 25,000 to 30,000 clones, with more than 65% occurring only once. These data originate in a study of blood T cell repertoires in COVID-19. Study summary: Both acute and convalescent COVID-19 samples were obtained from the United States, Italy and Spain. T cells, B-cell-depleted T cells, or PBMCs supplied cDNA or gDNA.

Germline V gene lookup returns CDR1 MDHEN and CDR2 SYDVKM. This CDR3 contains 11 residues. The V gene lost 6 bases and the J gene lost 2 bases, with 4 bases spanning the gap. Source material: peripheral blood. The chain carries TRBV28 and TRBJ2-5; D unresolved. The source of this sequence is a man aged 45-65 years with active or convalescent COVID-19. The CDR3 DNA follows: TGTGCCAGCAGATCTCAAGAGACCCAGTACTTC. As protein: CASRSQETQYF.